These T cell receptor beta chains were read from a single sample in a study of T cells after yellow fever vaccination. In TCRdb, the 5' RACE reads were re-called with MiXCR into one record per CDR3 protein. The sample has a few hundred thousand distinct CDR3 sequences, under 25% seen once. Sequencing was performed on PBMCs, taken 15 days after the yellow fever booster vaccination. Receptors were obtained from a man under 40 who received the YFV17D yellow fever vaccine. Both conserved end residues are trimmed from each CDR3. A D gene is named only where the DNA matches it firmly.

d_gene	v_gene	CDR3aa
-	TRBV12-3/TRBV12-4	ASSFSTSYNEQF
-	TRBV28	ASSLYKADYNEQF
-	TRBV7-2	ASSLTVRTSTDTQY
TRBD2	TRBV6-2/TRBV6-3	ASSVISGRLWQF
TRBD1	TRBV20-1	SARLGQVYNEQF
-	TRBV6-2/TRBV6-3	ASNLERDTYEQY
TRBD2	TRBV3-1	ASSLGTSGSKFLTYEQY
TRBD1	TRBV18	ASSQTDRGRLGTEAF
TRBD2	TRBV20-1	SATTSGQTTNEQF
-	TRBV27	ASKLREHTGELF
-	TRBV20-1	SASDASSYNEQF
-	TRBV29-1	SANRDLGTGELF
-	TRBV7-2	ASSLDWGGTQY
-	TRBV28	ASSLYRGTIYEQY
-	TRBV3-1	ASSPSYNQPQH
-	TRBV20-1	RAAQGNEQY
-	TRBV12-3/TRBV12-4	ASSLGRNTIY
-	TRBV7-9	ASSSGDRSSYEQY
-	TRBV20-1	SARDAGSPLH
TRBD2	TRBV28	ASSLNGREEYNEQF
-	TRBV20-1	SARGHRTGELF
-	TRBV24-1	ATHGGGEQF
TRBD1	TRBV5-4	ASSLGRGKLVYEQY
TRBD1	TRBV6-1	ASREQGAEAYGYT
-	TRBV12-3/TRBV12-4	ASSFGSRLLNTEAF
TRBD1	TRBV12-3/TRBV12-4	ASSLKSQMDRGRNTQY
TRBD1	TRBV5-1	ASSLTGQGNEQY
TRBD2	TRBV28	ASSAPLAGGPHTQY
TRBD2	TRBV6-2/TRBV6-3	ASSYLMGGSSYEQY
-	TRBV20-1	SAREDGRSYEQY
-	TRBV29-1	SVDAGAHTEAF
TRBD1	TRBV24-1	ATCDRQGWGTQY
-	TRBV19	ASSMRPRGETQY
-	TRBV20-1	SARKALADRMEEQF
TRBD2	TRBV6-1	ASKLHRDYTSSYNEQF
-	TRBV7-9	ASSSRGMTYNEQF
TRBD2	TRBV20-1	SAILAENTGELF